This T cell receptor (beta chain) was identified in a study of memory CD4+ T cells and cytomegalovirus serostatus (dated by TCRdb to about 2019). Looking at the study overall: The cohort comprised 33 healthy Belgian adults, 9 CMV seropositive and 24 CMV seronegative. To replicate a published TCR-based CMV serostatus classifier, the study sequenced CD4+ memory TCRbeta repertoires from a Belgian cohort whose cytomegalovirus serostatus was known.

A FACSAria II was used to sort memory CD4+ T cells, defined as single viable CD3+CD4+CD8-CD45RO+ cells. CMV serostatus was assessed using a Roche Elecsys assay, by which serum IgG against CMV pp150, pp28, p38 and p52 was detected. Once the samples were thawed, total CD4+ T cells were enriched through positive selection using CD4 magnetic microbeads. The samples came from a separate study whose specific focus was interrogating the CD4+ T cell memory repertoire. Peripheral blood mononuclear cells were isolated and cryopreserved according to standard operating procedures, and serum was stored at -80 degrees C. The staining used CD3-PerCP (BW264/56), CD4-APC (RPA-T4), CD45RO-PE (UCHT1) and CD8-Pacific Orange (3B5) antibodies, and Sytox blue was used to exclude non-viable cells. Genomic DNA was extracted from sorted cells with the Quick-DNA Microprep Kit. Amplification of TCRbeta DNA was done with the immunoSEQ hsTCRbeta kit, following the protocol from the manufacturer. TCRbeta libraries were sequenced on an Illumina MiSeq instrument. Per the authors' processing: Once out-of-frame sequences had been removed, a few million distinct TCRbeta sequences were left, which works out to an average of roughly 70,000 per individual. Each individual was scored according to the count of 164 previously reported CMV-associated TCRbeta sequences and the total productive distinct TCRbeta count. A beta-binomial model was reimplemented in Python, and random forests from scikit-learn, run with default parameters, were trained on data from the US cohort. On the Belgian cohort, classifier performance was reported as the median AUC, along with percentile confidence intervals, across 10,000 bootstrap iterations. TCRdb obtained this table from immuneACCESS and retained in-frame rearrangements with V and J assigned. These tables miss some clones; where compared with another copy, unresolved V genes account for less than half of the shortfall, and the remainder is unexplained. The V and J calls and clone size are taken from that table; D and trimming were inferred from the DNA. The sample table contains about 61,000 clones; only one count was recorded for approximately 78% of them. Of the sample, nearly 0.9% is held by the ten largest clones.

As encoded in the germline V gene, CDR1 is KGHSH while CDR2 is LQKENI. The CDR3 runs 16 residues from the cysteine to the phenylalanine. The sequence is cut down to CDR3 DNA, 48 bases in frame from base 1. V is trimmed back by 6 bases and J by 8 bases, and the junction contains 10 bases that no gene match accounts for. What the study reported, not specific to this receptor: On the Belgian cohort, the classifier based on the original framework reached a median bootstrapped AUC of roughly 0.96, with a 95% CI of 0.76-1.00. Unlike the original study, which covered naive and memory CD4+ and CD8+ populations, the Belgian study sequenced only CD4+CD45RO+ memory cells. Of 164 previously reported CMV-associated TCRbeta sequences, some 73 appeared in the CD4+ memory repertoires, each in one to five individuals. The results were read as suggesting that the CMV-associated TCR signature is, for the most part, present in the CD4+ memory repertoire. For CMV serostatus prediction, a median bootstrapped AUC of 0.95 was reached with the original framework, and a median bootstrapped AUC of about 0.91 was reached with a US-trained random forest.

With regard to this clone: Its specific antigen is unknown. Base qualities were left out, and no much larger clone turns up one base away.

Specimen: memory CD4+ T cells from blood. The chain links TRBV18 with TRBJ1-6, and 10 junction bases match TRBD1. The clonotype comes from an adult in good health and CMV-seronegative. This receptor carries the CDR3 CASSQRPGQGHSPLHF. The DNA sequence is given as TGTGCCAGCTCCCAAAGACCGGGACAGGGGCATTCACCCCTCCACTTT.